These 5 T cell receptor beta chains came from one sample sequenced in a study of T cells in Graves' hyperthyroidism and ophthalmopathy (dated by TCRdb to about 2019). Libraries came from multiplex PCR. For sequencing, an Illumina HiSeq 2000 was employed. Amplification of TCR beta CDR3 regions was carried out from RNA transcripts. For the first round of RT-PCR on the TCR CDR3, the HTBI primer set was used together with the Qiagen OneStep RT-PCR kit. TCRdb reanalyzed the raw reads on its own, using fastp at Q25 for trimming and MiXCR for clone calling, and kept in-frame beta chains. Rows with a matching CDR3 protein are joined into one entry that keeps the most common DNA and genes. The sample has some 760,000 distinct CDR3 sequences on record, roughly 15% of them singletons. Roughly 10% of the sample is held by the ten biggest clonotypes. Specimen: blood. These receptors were collected from a young woman with Graves' hyperthyroidism.

The CDR3 spells CASSRPRDISYEQYF. In DNA, the CDR3 is TGTGCCAGCAGTAGACCCCGGGACATTTCCTACGAGCAGTACTTC. The chain employs TRBV6-1 and TRBJ2-7; TRBD1 is a possible D gene (6 bases). V lost 5 bases to trimming and J lost 1 base, with 15 bases between them. This CDR3 spans 15 amino acids. Germline-derived CDR1 and CDR2 are MNHNS and SASEGT.

The CDR3 loop reads CASSLRDPHEQYF. The CDR3 nucleotides are TGTGCCAGCAGCCTCCGGGACCCCCACGAGCAGTACTTC. The rearrangement joins TRBV6-1 to TRBJ2-7; D may correspond to TRBD1 or TRBD2 (5 bases each). Germline CDR1 and CDR2: MNHNS and SASEGT. V was shortened by 6 bases and J by 5 bases, with 14 bases between the two germline ends. CDR3 size: 13 residues.

Many counts were recorded for this clonotype. The V gene is TRBV7-9, the J gene TRBJ2-2; 9 nucleotides align to TRBD1. The CDR3 is 17 residues long. CDR1 is SEHNR, CDR2 FQNEAQ, per germline (reference sequence). V shed 0 bases, J shed 5 bases, and the junction held 7 bases outside the gene matches. Here the CDR3 DNA reads TGTGCCAGCAGCTTAGCTTCTGGGACAGGGAAAACCGGGGAGCTGTTTTTT. Protein sequence: CASSLASGTGKTGELFF.

This clonotype was counted many times. The V gene is TRBV27, the J gene TRBJ2-7, with a tentative D call TRBD2 (6 bases). The CDR3 length is 17 residues. Germline V gives CDR1 MNHEY, CDR2 SMNVEV (reference sequence). Trimming removed 4 bases from V and 3 bases from J, with 22 bases in between. This chain's CDR3 is CASSWGGMHAVGYEQYF. The CDR3 nucleotides read TGTGCCAGCAGTTGGGGCGGGATGCACGCAGTGGGCTACGAGCAGTACTTC.

This clonotype was seen a handful of times. This chain uses TRBV12-3 or TRBV12-4 with TRBJ2-7; D might be TRBD2 (5 bases). Trimming pared 1 base from V and 3 bases from J, leaving 16 bases between. The CDR3 sequence is 16 residues long. As DNA, the CDR3 is TGTGCCAGCAGTTTAGGTTCTAGAGCGGCTAACTACGAGCAGTACTTC. Protein sequence: CASSLGSRAANYEQYF.